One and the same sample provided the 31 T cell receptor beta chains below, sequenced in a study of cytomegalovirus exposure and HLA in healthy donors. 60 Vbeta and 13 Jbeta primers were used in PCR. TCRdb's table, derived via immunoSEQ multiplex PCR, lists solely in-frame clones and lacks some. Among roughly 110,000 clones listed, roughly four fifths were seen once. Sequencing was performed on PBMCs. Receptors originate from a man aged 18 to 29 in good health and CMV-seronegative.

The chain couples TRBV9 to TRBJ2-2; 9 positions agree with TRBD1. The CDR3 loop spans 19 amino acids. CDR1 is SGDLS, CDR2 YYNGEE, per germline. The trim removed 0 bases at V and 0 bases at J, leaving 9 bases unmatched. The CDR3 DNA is TGTGCCAGCAGCGTAGTCTCCCTACAGGGGGCCACGAACACCGGGGAGCTGTTTTTT. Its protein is CASSVVSLQGATNTGELFF.

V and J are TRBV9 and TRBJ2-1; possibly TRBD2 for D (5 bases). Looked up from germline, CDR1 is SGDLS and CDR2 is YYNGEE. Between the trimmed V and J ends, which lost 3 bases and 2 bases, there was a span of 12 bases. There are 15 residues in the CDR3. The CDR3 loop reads CASSADSPTYNEQFF. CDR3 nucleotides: TGTGCCAGCAGCGCGGACTCACCGACCTACAATGAGCAGTTCTTC.

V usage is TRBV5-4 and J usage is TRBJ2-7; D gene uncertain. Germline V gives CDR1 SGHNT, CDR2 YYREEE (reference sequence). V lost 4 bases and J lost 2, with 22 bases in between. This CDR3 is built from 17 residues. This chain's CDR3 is CASSPTIDRRLPYEQYF. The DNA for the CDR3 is TGTGCCAGCAGCCCTACCATTGACCGCCGACTTCCCTACGAGCAGTACTTC.

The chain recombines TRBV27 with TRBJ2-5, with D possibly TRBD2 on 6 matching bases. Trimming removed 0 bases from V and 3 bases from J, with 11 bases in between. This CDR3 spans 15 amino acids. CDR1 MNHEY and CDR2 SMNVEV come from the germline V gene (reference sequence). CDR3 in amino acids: CASSLSISGKETQYF. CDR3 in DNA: TGTGCCAGCAGTTTATCGATTAGCGGAAAAGAGACCCAGTACTTC.

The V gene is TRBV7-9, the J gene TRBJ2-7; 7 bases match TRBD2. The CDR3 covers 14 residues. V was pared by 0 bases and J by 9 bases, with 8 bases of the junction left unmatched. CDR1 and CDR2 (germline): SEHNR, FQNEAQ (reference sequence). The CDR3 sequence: CASSLAGGRMVQYF. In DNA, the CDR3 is TGTGCCAGCAGCTTAGCGGGAGGGCGCATGGTGCAGTACTTC.

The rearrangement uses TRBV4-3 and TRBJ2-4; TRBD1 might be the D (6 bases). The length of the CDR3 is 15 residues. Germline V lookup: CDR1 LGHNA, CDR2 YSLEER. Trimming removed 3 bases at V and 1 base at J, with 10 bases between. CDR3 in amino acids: CASSHQGTAKNIQYF. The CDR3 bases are TGCGCCAGCAGCCACCAGGGGACGGCCAAAAACATTCAGTACTTC.

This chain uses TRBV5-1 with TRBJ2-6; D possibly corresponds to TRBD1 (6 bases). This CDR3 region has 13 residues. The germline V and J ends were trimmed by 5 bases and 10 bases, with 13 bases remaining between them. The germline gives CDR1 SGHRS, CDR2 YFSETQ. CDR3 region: CASRRTDNNVLTF. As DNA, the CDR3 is TGCGCCAGCAGGAGGACAGACAATAACGTCCTGACTTTC.

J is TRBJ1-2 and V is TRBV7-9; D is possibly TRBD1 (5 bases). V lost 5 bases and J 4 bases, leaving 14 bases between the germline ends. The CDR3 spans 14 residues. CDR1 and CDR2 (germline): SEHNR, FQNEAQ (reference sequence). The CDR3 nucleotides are TGTGCCAGCAGCCCCGGGGGGATCACCTATGGCTACACCTTC. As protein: CASSPGGITYGYTF.

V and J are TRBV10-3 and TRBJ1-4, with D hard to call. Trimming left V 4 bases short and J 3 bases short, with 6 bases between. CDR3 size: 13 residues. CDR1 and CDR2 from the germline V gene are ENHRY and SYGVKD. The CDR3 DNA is TGTGCCATCAGTGGCAGATCTAATGAAAAACTGTTTTTT. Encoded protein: CAISGRSNEKLFF.

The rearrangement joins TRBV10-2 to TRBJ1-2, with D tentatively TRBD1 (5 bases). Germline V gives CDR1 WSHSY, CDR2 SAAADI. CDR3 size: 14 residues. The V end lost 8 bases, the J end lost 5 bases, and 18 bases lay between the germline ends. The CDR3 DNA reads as TGCGCCAGCCGGCCCGGGGGTGAAAGGTATGGCTACACCTTC. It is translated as CASRPGGERYGYTF.

The CDR3 DNA is TGTGCCAGCAGCCAGACAGGGGATGGTGAAAAACTGTTTTTT. As protein: CASSQTGDGEKLFF. The gene calls are TRBV14 and TRBJ1-4; the match to TRBD1 covers 8 bases. The CDR3 is 14 residues long. Germline lookup yields CDR1 SGHDN and CDR2 FVKESK. Unmatched junction bases numbered 4, after V lost 3 bases and J lost 7 bases.

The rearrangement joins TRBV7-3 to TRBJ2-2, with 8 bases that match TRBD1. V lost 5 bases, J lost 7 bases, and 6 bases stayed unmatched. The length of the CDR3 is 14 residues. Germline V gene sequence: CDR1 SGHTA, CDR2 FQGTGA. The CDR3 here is CASSPDRVGGELFF. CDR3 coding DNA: TGTGCCAGCAGCCCGGACAGGGTTGGCGGGGAGCTGTTTTTT.

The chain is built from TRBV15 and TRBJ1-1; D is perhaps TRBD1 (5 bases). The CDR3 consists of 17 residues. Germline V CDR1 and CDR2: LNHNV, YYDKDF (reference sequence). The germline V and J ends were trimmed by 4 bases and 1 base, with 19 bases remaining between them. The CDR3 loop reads CATSISLREGTNTEAFF. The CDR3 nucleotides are TGTGCCACCAGCATTTCTCTCAGGGAGGGAACGAACACTGAAGCTTTCTTT.

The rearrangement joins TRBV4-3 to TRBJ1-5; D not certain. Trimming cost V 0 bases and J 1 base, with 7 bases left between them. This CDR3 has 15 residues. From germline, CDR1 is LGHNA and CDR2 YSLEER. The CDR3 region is CASSQDGQSNQPQHF. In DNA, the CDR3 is TGCGCCAGCAGCCAAGATGGGCAGAGCAATCAGCCCCAGCATTTT.

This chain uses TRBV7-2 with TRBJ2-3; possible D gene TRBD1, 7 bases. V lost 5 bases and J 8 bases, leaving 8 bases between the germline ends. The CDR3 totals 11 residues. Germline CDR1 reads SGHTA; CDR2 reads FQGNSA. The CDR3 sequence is CASSQGGTQYF. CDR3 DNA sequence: TGTGCCAGCAGCCAGGGGGGTACGCAGTATTTT.

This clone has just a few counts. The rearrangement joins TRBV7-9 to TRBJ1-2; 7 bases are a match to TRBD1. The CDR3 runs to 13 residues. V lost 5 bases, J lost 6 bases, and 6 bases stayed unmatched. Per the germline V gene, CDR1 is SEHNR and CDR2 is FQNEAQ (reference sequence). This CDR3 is CASSPTGSDGYTF. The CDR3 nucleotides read TGTGCCAGCAGCCCGACAGGGAGTGATGGCTACACCTTC.

CDR3 amino acids: CASSQVRGAAGELFF. Here the CDR3 DNA reads TGCGCCAGCAGCCAAGTTCGTGGGGCGGCCGGGGAGCTGTTTTTT. The chain is built from TRBV4-3 and TRBJ2-2; D may be TRBD1 (5 bases). V shed 1 base and J shed 6 bases, with 12 bases lying between them. The CDR3 sequence is 15 residues long. Germline assignment: CDR1 LGHNA and CDR2 YSLEER.

The CDR3 nucleotides read TGCGCCAGCAGCCCGGTCAGGGGCACAGATACGCAGTATTTT. Its translation: CASSPVRGTDTQYF. The chain recombines TRBV5-1 with TRBJ2-3; possibly TRBD1 for D (5 bases). This CDR3 has 14 residues. Looked up from germline, CDR1 is SGHRS and CDR2 is YFSETQ. V was pared by 4 bases and J by 1 base, with 10 bases between.

The CDR3 DNA sequence: TGTGCCAGCAGCTCCAGACTAGGCGGCACCGGGGAGCTGTTTTTT. It specifies CASSSRLGGTGELFF. The chain has TRBV9 and TRBJ2-2, with D perhaps TRBD2 (6 bases). The germline CDR1 and CDR2 sequences are SGDLS and YYNGEE. The CDR3 extends over 15 amino acids. Trimming pared 4 bases from V and 4 bases from J, leaving 14 bases between.

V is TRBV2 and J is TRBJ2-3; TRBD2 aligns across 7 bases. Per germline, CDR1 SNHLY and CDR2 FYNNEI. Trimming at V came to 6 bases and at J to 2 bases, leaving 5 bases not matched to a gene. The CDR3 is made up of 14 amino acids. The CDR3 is CASRKRGATDTQYF. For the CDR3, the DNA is TGTGCCAGCAGGAAGCGGGGAGCCACAGATACGCAGTATTTT.

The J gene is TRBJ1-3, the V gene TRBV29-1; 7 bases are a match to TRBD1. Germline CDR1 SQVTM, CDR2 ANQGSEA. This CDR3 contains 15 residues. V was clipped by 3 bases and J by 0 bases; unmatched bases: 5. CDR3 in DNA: TGCAGCGTTGAGGCCCAGGGGGTCTCTGGAAACACCATATATTTT. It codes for CSVEAQGVSGNTIYF.

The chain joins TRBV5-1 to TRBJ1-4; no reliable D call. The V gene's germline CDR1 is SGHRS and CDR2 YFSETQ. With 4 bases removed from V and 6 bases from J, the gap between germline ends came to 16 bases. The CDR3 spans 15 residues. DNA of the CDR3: TGCGCCAGCAGCCCGGGGAATCGGCGGGATGAAAAACTGTTTTTT. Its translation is CASSPGNRRDEKLFF.

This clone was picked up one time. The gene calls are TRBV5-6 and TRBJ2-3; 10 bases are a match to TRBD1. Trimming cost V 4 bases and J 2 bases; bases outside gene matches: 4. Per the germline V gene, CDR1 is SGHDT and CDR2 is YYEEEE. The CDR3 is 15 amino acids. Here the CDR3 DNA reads TGTGCCAGCAGCCGGGACAGGGGCGTCACAGATACGCAGTATTTT. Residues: CASSRDRGVTDTQYF.

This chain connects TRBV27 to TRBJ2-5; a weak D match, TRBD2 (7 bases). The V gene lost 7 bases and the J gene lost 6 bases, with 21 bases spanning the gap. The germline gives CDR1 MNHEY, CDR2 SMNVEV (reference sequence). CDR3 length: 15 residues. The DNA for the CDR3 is TGTGCCAGCACCTCACCTACCGGGGGGCCTCAGACCCAGTACTTC. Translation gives CASTSPTGGPQTQYF.

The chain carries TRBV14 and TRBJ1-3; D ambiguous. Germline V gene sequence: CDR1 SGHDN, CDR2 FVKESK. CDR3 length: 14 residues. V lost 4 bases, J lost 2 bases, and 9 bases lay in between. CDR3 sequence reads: CASSPRRAGNTIYF. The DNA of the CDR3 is TGTGCCAGCAGCCCCAGGAGGGCTGGAAACACCATATATTTT.

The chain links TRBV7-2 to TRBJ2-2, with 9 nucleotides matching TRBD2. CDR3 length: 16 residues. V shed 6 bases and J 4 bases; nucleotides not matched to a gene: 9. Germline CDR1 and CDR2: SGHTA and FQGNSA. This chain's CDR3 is CASRLAGGYGTGELFF. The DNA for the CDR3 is TGTGCCAGCAGACTGGCGGGGGGGTACGGCACCGGGGAGCTGTTTTTT. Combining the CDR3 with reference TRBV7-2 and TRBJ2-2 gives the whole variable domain GAGVSQSPSNKVTEKGKDVELRCDPISGHTALYWYRQSLGQGLEFLIYFQGNSAPDKSGLPSDRFSAERTGGSVSTLTIQRTQQEDSAVYLCASRLAGGYGTGELFFGEGSRLTVL.

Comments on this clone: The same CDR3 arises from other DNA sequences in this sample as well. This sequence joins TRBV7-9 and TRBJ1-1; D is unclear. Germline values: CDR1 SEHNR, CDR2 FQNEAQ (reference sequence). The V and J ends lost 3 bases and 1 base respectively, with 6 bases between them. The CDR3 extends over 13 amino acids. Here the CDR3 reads CASSFGGNTEAFF. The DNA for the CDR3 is TGTGCCAGCAGCTTTGGAGGGAACACTGAAGCTTTCTTT.

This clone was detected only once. The CDR3 DNA reads as TGTGCCAGCAGCGTCGAAATGGACAGGGGGAATCAGCCCCAGCATTTT. Its protein product is CASSVEMDRGNQPQHF. The V gene is TRBV9, the J gene TRBJ1-5; 10 positions match TRBD1. V dropped 2 bases and J dropped 4; count of bases not matched to a gene: 6. There are 16 residues in the CDR3. CDR1 and CDR2 from the germline V gene are SGDLS and YYNGEE.

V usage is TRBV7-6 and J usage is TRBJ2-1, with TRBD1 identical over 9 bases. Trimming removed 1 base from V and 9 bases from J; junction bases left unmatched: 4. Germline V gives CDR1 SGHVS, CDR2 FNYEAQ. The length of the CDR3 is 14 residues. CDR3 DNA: TGTGCCAGCAGCTTAGATGGGACAGGGAGTGAGCAGTTCTTC. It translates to CASSLDGTGSEQFF.

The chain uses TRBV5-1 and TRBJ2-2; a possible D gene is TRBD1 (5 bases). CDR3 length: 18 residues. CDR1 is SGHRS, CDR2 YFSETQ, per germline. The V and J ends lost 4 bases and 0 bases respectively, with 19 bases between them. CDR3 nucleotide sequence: TGCGCCAGCAGCCCCATTTGGTCCGACAGTCCGAACACCGGGGAGCTGTTTTTT. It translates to CASSPIWSDSPNTGELFF.

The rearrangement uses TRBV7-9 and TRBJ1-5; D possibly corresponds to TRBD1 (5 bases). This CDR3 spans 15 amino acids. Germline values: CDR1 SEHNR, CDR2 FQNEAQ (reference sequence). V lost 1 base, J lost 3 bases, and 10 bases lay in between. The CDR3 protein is CASSLGTGVNQPQHF. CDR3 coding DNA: TGTGCCAGCAGCTTAGGAACAGGAGTCAATCAGCCCCAGCATTTT.